A selection of T cell receptor beta chains follows, all from one sample in a study of blood T cell repertoires in COVID-19. Generated by immunoSEQ multiplex PCR, the TCRdb table keeps only in-frame clones and is missing some. The table includes 150,000 to 200,000 clones, approximately 80% detected once. Material for sequencing was PBMCs or T cells enriched from blood (not recorded which). All receptors come from a woman aged 55 to 70 who had recovered from COVID-19. Both conserved end residues are part of each CDR3. D genes are given only for firm matches. Clone size is not always given. Where it is, it says once, few, many or a class for expanded clones.

j_call cdr3_length clone_size d_call v_call cdr3_nt cdr3_aa
TRBJ1-1 14 NA NA TRBV5-1 TGCGCCAGCAGCGCCACGGGGGAAGCCACTGAAGCTTTCTTT CASSATGEATEAFF
TRBJ1-2 16 once TRBD1 TRBV7-9 TGTGCCAGCAGCCCGTTCGGACAGGTGGAGCCCTATGGCTACACCTTC CASSPFGQVEPYGYTF
TRBJ2-1 16 NA TRBD2 TRBV2 TGTGCCAGCAGTGACCCCGGGGGGTCGCCCTACAATGAGCAGTTCTTC CASSDPGGSPYNEQFF
TRBJ2-5 16 NA TRBD2 TRBV6-1 TGTGCCAGCAGTGAGAAACTAGCGGGATACGCGGAGACCCAGTACTTC CASSEKLAGYAETQYF
TRBJ1-2 16 NA NA TRBV4-1 TGCGCCAGCAGCCAAGGATTCCCCGGGGACTGGTATGGCTACACCTTC CASSQGFPGDWYGYTF
TRBJ2-6 17 NA TRBD1 TRBV5-1 TGCGCCAGCAGCTTCTCTCTACAGGGGTCTGGGGCCAACGTCCTGACTTTC CASSFSLQGSGANVLTF
TRBJ1-1 13 few NA TRBV6-5 TGTGCCAGCAGTTACGGGAGAGACACTGAAGCTTTCTTT CASSYGRDTEAFF
TRBJ2-1 15 NA TRBD2 TRBV7-9 TGTGCCAGCAGCTCACCAGCGGGAGGGCCAAATGAGCAGTTCTTC CASSSPAGGPNEQFF
TRBJ2-3 17 NA NA TRBV4-2 TGTGCCAGCAGCCAAGTACAGCGAGCGGGCCACCGAGATACGCAGTATTTT CASSQVQRAGHRDTQYF
TRBJ2-2 14 NA NA TRBV18 TGTGCCAGCTCACCACCGGCAGGGTCCGGGGAGCTGTTTTTT CASSPPAGSGELFF
TRBJ2-2 19 NA TRBD2 TRBV7-2 TGTGCCAGCAGTTTCCGGTCGTGGAGACTAGCGGGGAACACCGGGGAGCTGTTTTTT CASSFRSWRLAGNTGELFF
TRBJ2-5 16 NA NA TRBV5-1 TGCGCCAGCAGCTCAGGCCTCGGGGGATTGTACGAGACCCAGTACTTC CASSSGLGGLYETQYF
TRBJ1-6 14 NA TRBD1 TRBV12-5 TGTGCTAGTGGTCACGGACAGGGTAATTCACCCCTCCACTTT CASGHGQGNSPLHF
TRBJ1-2 15 NA TRBD1 TRBV5-1 TGCGCCAGCAGCTGGACAGGGGGCAGTATCTATGGCTACACCTTC CASSWTGGSIYGYTF
TRBJ2-1 15 NA NA TRBV6-5 TGTGCCAGCTCACTCGCGTCAGGGGAAGTCAATGAGCAGTTCTTC CASSLASGEVNEQFF
TRBJ2-3 17 once TRBD1 TRBV19 TGTGCCAGTAGTCCGGCTCGGACAGGGGATAGCACAGATACGCAGTATTTT CASSPARTGDSTDTQYF
TRBJ2-7 14 NA NA TRBV5-1 TGCGCCAGCAGCTATACTAGGACAGAGTACGAGCAGTACTTC CASSYTRTEYEQYF
TRBJ1-1 12 NA NA TRBV6-5 TGTGCCAGCACTCGGGAGAACACTGAAGCTTTCTTT CASTRENTEAFF
TRBJ1-3 16 NA NA TRBV9 TGTGCCAGCAGCGGAAACGCGGGAATCTCTGGAAACACCATATATTTT CASSGNAGISGNTIYF